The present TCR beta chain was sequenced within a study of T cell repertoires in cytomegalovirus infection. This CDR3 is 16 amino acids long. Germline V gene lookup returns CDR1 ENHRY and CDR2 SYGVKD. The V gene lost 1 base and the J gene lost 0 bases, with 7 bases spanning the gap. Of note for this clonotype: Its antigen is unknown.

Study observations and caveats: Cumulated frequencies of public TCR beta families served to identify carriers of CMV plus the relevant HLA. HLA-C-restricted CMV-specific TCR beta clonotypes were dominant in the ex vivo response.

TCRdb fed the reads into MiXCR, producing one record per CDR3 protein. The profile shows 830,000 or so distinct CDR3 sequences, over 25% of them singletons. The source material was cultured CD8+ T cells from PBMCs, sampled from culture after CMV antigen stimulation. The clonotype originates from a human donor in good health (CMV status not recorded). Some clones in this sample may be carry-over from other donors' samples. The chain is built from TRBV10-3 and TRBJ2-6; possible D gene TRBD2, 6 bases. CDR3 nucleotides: TGTGCCATCAGTGAGTGGGACTCCTCTGGGGCCAACGTCCTGACTTTC. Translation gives CAISEWDSSGANVLTF.